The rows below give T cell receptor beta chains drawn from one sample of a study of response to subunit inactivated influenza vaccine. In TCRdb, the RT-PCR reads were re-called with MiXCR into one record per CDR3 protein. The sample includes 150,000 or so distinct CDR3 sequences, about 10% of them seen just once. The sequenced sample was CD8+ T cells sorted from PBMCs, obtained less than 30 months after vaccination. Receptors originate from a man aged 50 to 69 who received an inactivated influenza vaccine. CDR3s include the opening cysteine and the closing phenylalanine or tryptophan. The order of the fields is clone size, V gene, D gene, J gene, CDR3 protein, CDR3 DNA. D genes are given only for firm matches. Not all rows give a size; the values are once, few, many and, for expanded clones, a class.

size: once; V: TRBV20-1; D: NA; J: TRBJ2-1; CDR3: CSAPGGAGVYNEQFF; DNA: TGCAGTGCTCCCGGCGGAGCGGGTGTCTACAATGAGCAGTTCTTC
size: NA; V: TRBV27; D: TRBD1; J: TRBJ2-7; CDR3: CASTPTPGGFGYEQYF; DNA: TGTGCCAGCACCCCCACCCCAGGGGGTTTCGGCTACGAGCAGTACTTC
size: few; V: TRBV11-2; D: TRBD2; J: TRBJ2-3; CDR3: CASSLPRGGLAGGRLDTQYF; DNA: TGTGCCAGCAGCTTACCCCGGGGGGGACTAGCGGGGGGACGCTTAGATACGCAGTATTTT
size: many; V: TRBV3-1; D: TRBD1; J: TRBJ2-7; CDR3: CASSQPGQGFYEQYF; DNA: TGTGCCAGCAGTCAACCGGGACAGGGATTCTACGAGCAGTACTTC
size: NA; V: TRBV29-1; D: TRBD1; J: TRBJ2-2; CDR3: CSVEDRGKGNTGELFF; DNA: TGCAGCGTGGAAGACAGGGGGAAAGGAAACACCGGGGAGCTGTTTTTT
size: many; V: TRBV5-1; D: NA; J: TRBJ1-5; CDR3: CASSLGRGQPQHF; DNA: TGCGCCAGCAGCTTGGGTCGGGGGCAGCCCCAGCATTTT
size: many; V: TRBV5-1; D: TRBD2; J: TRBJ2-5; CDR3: CASSLTSGREYQETQYF; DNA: TGCGCCAGCAGCTTGACTAGCGGGAGGGAATACCAAGAGACCCAGTACTTC
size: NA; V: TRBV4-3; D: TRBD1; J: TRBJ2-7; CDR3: CASSQALGGQGFYYEQYF; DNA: TGCGCCAGCAGCCAAGCTTTAGGGGGACAGGGCTTTTACTACGAGCAGTACTTC
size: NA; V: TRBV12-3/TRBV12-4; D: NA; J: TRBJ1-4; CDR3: CASSLLRVGEKLFF; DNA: TGTGCCAGCAGTTTACTAAGAGTTGGTGAAAAACTGTTTTTT
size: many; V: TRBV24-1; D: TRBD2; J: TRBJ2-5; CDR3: CATSDSTSGSWSGQETQYF; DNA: TGTGCCACCAGTGATTCGACTAGCGGGAGTTGGAGTGGTCAAGAGACCCAGTACTTC
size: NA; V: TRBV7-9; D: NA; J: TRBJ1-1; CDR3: CASSLVKGFTEAFF; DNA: TGTGCCAGCAGCTTAGTAAAGGGGTTCACTGAAGCTTTCTTT
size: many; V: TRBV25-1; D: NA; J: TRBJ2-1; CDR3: CASTPRASVNEQFF; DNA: TGTGCCAGCACCCCCCGTGCTAGCGTAAATGAGCAGTTCTTC
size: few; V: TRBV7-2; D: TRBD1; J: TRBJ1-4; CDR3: CASSSPTGRKEKLFF; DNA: TGTGCCAGCAGCTCGCCGACAGGGAGAAAAGAAAAACTGTTTTTT
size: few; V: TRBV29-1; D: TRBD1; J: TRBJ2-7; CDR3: CSVQGQDSYEQYF; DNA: TGCAGCGTTCAGGGACAGGACTCCTACGAGCAGTACTTC
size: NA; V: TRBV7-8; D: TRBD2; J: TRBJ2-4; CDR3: CASSPQRGGRNRDIQYF; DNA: TGTGCCAGCAGCCCCCAGCGGGGGGGCCGGAATCGGGACATTCAGTACTTC
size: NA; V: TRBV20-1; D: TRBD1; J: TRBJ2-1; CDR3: CSARTGERYNEQFF; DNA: TGCAGTGCTAGGACAGGGGAGAGGTACAATGAGCAGTTCTTC
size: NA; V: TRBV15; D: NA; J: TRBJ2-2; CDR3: CATSSRSETGELFF; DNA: TGTGCCACCAGCAGTAGATCGGAAACCGGGGAGCTGTTTTTT
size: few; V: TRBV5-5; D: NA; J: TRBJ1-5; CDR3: CASSPGYNQPQHF; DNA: TGTGCCAGCAGCCCGGGTTACAATCAGCCCCAGCATTTT
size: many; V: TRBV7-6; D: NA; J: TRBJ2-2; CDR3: CASSWGNTGELFF; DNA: TGTGCCAGCTCTTGGGGCAACACCGGGGAGCTGTTTTTT
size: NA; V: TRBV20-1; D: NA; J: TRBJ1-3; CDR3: CSARVPGRTGNTIYF; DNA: TGCAGTGCTAGAGTGCCAGGGCGGACTGGAAACACCATATATTTT
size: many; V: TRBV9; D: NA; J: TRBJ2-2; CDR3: CASSVERGELFF; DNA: TGTGCCAGCAGCGTAGAGCGTGGGGAGCTGTTTTTT
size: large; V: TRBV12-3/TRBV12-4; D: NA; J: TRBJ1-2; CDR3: CASSWPGGARGYTF; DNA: TGTGCCAGCAGTTGGCCTGGAGGGGCGCGCGGCTACACCTTC
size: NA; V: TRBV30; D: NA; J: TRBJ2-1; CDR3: CAWSFTPYNEQFF; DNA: TGTGCCTGGAGTTTCACACCCTACAATGAGCAGTTCTTC
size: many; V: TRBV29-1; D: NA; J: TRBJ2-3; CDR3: CSGAETSTDTQYF; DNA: TGCAGCGGGGCGGAGACTAGCACAGATACGCAGTATTTT
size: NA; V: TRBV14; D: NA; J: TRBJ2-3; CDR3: CASSQISTDTQYF; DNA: TGTGCCAGCAGCCAAATCAGCACAGATACGCAGTATTTT
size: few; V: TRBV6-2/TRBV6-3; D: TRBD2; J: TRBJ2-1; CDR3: CASSPRGVSGINEQFF; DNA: TGTGCCAGCAGTCCACGAGGGGTTAGCGGGATCAATGAGCAGTTCTTC
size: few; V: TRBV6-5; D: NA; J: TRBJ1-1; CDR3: CASSYEGVEAFF; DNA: TGTGCCAGCAGTTATGAAGGGGTTGAAGCTTTCTTT
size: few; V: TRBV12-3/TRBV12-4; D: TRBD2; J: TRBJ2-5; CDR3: CASSAGLAGLETQYF; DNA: TGTGCCAGCAGCGCCGGACTAGCGGGGTTAGAGACCCAGTACTTC
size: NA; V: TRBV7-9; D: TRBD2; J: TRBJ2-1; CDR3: CASSSPSGGARNEQFF; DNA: TGTGCCAGCAGCTCTCCTAGCGGGGGGGCGCGCAATGAGCAGTTCTTC
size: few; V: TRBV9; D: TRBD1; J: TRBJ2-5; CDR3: CASSVRDRGPGTQYF; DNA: TGTGCCAGCAGCGTACGTGACAGGGGCCCAGGAACCCAGTACTTC
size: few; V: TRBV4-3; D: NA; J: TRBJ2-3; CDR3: CASSPAAGATDTQYF; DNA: TGCGCCAGCAGCCCGGCGGCGGGGGCCACAGATACGCAGTATTTT
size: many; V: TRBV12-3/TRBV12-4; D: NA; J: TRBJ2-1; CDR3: CASSWVVHEQFF; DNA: TGTGCCAGCAGTTGGGTCGTCCATGAGCAGTTCTTC
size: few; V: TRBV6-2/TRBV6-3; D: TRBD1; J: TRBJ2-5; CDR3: CASSRDRGLETQYF; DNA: TGTGCCAGCAGCCGGGACAGGGGGCTGGAGACCCAGTACTTC
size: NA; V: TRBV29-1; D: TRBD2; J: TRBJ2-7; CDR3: CSVVCGGGAPLPYEQYF; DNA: TGCAGCGTTGTTTGTGGCGGGGGAGCTCCTCTGCCCTACGAGCAGTACTTC
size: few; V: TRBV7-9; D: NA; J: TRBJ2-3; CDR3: CASSPRVVDLEDTQYF; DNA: TGTGCCAGCAGCCCTAGGGTGGTGGACTTAGAGGATACGCAGTATTTT
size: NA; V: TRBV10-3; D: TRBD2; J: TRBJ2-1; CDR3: CAISGTSGYNEQFF; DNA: TGTGCCATCAGTGGGACTAGCGGCTACAATGAGCAGTTCTTC
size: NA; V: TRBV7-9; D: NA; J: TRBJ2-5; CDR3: CASSLALKRDIETQYF; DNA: TGTGCCAGCAGCTTAGCGCTTAAGCGGGACATAGAGACCCAGTACTTC
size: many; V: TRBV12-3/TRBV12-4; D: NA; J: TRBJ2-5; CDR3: CASSLESPGPETQYF; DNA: TGTGCCAGCAGTTTAGAGAGCCCCGGACCGGAGACCCAGTACTTC
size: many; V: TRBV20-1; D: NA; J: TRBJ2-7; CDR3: CSASGAATYEQYF; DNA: TGCAGTGCTAGTGGGGCAGCCACCTACGAGCAGTACTTC
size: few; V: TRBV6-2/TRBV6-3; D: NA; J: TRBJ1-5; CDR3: CASSYGTHERNQPQHF; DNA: TGTGCCAGCAGTTACGGGACTCACGAACGCAATCAGCCCCAGCATTTT
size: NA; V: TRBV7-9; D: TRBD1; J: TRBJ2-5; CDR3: CASSHKGQGDPPTQYF; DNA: TGTGCCAGCAGCCATAAGGGGCAGGGGGATCCTCCGACCCAGTACTTC
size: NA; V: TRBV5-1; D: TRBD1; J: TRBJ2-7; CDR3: CASSLAGQGNHEQYF; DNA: TGCGCCAGCAGCTTGGCGGGACAGGGCAACCACGAGCAGTACTTC